The clone carrying this T cell receptor (beta chain) was observed a handful of times. CDR3 size: 16 residues. The V and J ends lost 7 bases and 0 bases respectively, with 18 bases between them. Germline CDR1 reads MNHEY; CDR2 reads SMNVEV (reference sequence). The sample belongs to a study of blood T cell repertoires in COVID-19. Study at large: The analysed material was cDNA or gDNA that came from T cells, B-cell-depleted T cells, or PBMCs.

Assay: immunoSEQ multiplex PCR; the TCRdb copy retains only in-frame clones and omits some. The sample has some 120,000 clones; 90% are singletons. The gene calls are TRBV27 and TRBJ1-2; unclear D gene. This sequence was found in a man between 50 and 59 years old with active COVID-19. Sequenced: peripheral blood. For the CDR3, the DNA is TGTGCCAGCACCCGAGCCGGAGCGGGAGCTAACTATGGCTACACCTTC. This codes for CASTRAGAGANYGYTF.